Shown below are 13 T cell receptor beta chains from a single sample sequenced in a study of T cell responses to AZD1222 COVID-19 vaccine. The repertoire was sequenced with immunoSEQ multiplex PCR; TCRdb's copy has only in-frame clones and lacks some. The table lists some 110,000 clones, roughly 92% of them singletons. The sequencing here drew on peripheral blood, taken on day 0 of AZD1222 vaccination. The receptor source for this set is an adult in good health.

This clone has just one count. The gene calls are TRBV21-1 and TRBJ2-7; TRBD2, the D gene given by the table, was not confirmed from the DNA. TRBV21-1 is a listed pseudogene. This CDR3 has 10 amino acids. CDR3 sequence reads: CASSPGGQYV. CDR3 nucleotides: TGTGCCAGCAGCCCGGGGGGGCAGTACGTC.

As regards this clone: Mismatch with germline at one junction end may stem from a read error. The chain carries TRBV7-7 and TRBJ2-5, with 9 bases identical to TRBD2. Germline V gene sequence: CDR1 SSHAT, CDR2 FNYEAQ (reference sequence). The CDR3 has 14 residues. CDR3 sequence reads: CASSQTSGQETQYF. The CDR3 DNA is TGTGCTAGCAGCCAGACTAGCGGCCAAGAGACCCAGTACTTC.

The CDR3: CASSPGGGRARKNEQFF. The DNA for the CDR3 is TGTGCCAGCAGCCCCGGTGGTGGGAGGGCCAGGAAGAATGAGCAGTTCTTC. This chain joins TRBV7-6 and TRBJ2-1; 7 nucleotides line up with TRBD2. The CDR3 is made up of 17 amino acids. V lost 5 bases and J lost 7; bases outside the gene matches: 17. The germline gives CDR1 SGHVS, CDR2 FNYEAQ.

The V gene is TRBV5-1, the J gene TRBJ1-1, with TRBD1 matching over 9 bases. V gave up 4 bases and J gave up 5 bases; unmatched junction bases: 9. Germline-derived CDR1 and CDR2 are SGHRS and YFSETQ. This CDR3 spans 15 amino acids. The CDR3 DNA follows: TGCGCCAGCAGCCGCGACACCGGGACAGGGACTGAAGCTTTCTTT. Translation: CASSRDTGTGTEAFF.

This chain links TRBV27 with TRBJ2-3, with D perhaps matching TRBD1 or TRBD2 (6 bases each). The germline gives CDR1 MNHEY, CDR2 SMNVEV (reference sequence). The CDR3 covers 15 residues. Trimming cost V 5 bases and J 0 bases, with 12 bases left between them. The CDR3: CASSTRGLSTDTQYF. The CDR3, as DNA: TGTGCCAGCAGTACACGGGGGCTGAGCACAGATACGCAGTATTTT.

With respect to this clone: One end of the junction fails to match germline, which may point to a read error. The chain recombines TRBV11-1 with TRBJ2-1; D is unresolved. CDR1 SGHAT and CDR2 FQDESV come from the germline V gene (reference sequence). The CDR3 sequence is 13 residues long. The DNA of the CDR3 is TGTGCCAGCAGCATAGCTCAGGCCAATGAGCAGTTCTTC. Amino acids: CASSIAQANEQFF.

The CDR3: CASSDFNGGNLRTFF. The CDR3 DNA reads TGTGCCAGCAGTGACTTTAACGGCGGTAACTTGAGAACTTTCTTT. The rearrangement links TRBV6-4 to TRBJ1-1; D remains ambiguous. The CDR3 is 15 amino acids. Germline-derived CDR1 and CDR2 are MRHNA and SNTAGT. The V gene lost 1 base and the J gene lost 12 bases, with 21 bases spanning the gap.

This chain joins TRBV5-6 and TRBJ2-7; unclear D gene. The CDR3 is made up of 17 amino acids. Germline V gene lookup returns CDR1 SGHDT and CDR2 YYEEEE. Trimming removed 5 bases from V and 2 bases from J, with 23 bases in between. The CDR3 region is CASRLGRRRWDAYEQYF. In DNA, the CDR3 is TGTGCCAGCAGACTGGGTCGTCGCCGGTGGGATGCCTACGAGCAGTACTTC.

This sequence joins TRBV30 and TRBJ1-6; D ambiguous. CDR3 length: 14 residues. V was pared by 3 bases and J by 8 bases, with 14 bases between. CDR1 GTSNPN and CDR2 SVGIG come from the germline V gene (reference sequence). The CDR3 here is CAWSVRLLDSPLHF. CDR3 sequence (DNA): TGTGCCTGGAGCGTTCGGCTGCTCGATTCACCCCTCCACTTT.

The chain uses TRBV7-9 and TRBJ1-5; unclear D gene. Germline V gene sequence: CDR1 SEHNR, CDR2 FQNEAQ (reference sequence). The CDR3 extends over 16 amino acids. The V gene lost 1 base and the J gene lost 1 base, with 11 bases spanning the gap. DNA of the CDR3: TGTGCCAGCAGCTTAGATGGGTCAGAAAGCAATCAGCCCCAGCATTTT. Encoded protein: CASSLDGSESNQPQHF.

The chain links TRBV5-6 to TRBJ1-1, with TRBD1 identical over 8 bases. With V trimmed by 4 bases and J by 3 bases, 8 bases remained unmatched. The germline V gene encodes CDR1 SGHDT and CDR2 YYEEEE. CDR3 length: 15 residues. This CDR3 is CASSRDRGLHTEAFF. The CDR3 nucleotides are TGTGCCAGCAGCCGTGACAGGGGATTACACACTGAAGCTTTCTTT.

This sequence joins TRBV5-1 and TRBJ2-5; D could derive from TRBD1 or TRBD2 (5 bases each). The CDR3 is made up of 16 amino acids. Germline V gene sequence: CDR1 SGHRS, CDR2 YFSETQ. V lost 0 bases and J 7 bases, leaving 19 bases between the germline ends. Written as DNA, the CDR3 is TGCGCCAGCAGCTTGGCCGGGGCAGCTGATGGGGGGACCCAGTACTTC. Translation: CASSLAGAADGGTQYF.

The chain carries TRBV5-1 and TRBJ2-1; 10 bases map to TRBD2. After removal of 0 bases from V and 6 bases from J, the junction contained 15 bases not matched to a gene. The length of the CDR3 is 19 residues. Germline V gene data show CDR1 as SGHRS and CDR2 as YFSETQ. The DNA for the CDR3 is TGCGCCAGCAGCTTGGAAGGTTTTGGGAGCGGGGGGGCCTCCAATGAGCAGTTCTTC. As protein: CASSLEGFGSGGASNEQFF.